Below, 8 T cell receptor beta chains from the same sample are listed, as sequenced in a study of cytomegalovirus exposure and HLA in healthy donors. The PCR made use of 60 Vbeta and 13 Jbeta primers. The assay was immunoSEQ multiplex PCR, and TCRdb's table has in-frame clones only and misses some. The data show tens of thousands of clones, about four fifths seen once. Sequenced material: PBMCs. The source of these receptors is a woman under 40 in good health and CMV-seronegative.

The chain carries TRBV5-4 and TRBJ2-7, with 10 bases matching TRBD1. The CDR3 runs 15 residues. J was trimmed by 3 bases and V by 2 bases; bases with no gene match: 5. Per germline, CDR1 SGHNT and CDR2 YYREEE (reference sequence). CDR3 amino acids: CASSFDRGHLYEQYV. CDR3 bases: TGTGCCAGCAGCTTCGACAGGGGGCATCTCTACGAGCAGTACGTC.

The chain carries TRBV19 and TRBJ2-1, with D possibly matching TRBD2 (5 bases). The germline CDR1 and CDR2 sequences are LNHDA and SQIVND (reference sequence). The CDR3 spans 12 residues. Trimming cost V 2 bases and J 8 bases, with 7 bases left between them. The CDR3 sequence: CASSIYGDEQFF. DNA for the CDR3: TGTGCCAGTAGTATATACGGGGATGAGCAGTTCTTC.

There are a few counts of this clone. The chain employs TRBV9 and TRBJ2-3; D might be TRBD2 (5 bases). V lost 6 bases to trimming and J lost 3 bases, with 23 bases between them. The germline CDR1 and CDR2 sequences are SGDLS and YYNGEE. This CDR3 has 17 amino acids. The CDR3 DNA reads TGTGCCAGCACCCGTAGGTCTGCTGGAGGTGCGACAGATACGCAGTATTTT. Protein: CASTRRSAGGATDTQYF.

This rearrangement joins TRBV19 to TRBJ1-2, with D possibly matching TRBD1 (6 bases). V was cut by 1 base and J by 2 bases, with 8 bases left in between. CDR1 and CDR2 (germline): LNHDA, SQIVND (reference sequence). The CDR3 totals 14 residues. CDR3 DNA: TGTGCCAGTAGTATAGGGACAGCAAACTATGGCTACACCTTC. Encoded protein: CASSIGTANYGYTF.

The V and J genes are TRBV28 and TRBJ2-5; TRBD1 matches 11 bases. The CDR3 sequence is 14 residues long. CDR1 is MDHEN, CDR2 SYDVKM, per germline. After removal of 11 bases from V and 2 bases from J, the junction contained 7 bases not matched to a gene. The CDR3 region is CARSDRGPQETQYF. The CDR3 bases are TGTGCCCGCTCGGACAGGGGGCCGCAAGAGACCCAGTACTTC.

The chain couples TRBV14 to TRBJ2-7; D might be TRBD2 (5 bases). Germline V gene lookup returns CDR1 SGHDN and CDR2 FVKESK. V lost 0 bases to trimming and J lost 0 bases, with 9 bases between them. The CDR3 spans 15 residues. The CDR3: CASSQDKRTSYEQYF. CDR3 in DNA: TGTGCCAGCAGCCAAGATAAGCGGACCTCCTACGAGCAGTACTTC.

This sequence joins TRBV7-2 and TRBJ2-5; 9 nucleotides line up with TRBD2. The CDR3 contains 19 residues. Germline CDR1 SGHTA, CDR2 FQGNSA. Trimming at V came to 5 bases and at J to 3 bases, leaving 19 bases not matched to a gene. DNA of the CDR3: TGTGCCAGCAGCCCCGGGAAGGGCGGGAGGGATAAAGCGAAAGAGACCCAGTACTTC. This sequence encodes CASSPGKGGRDKAKETQYF.

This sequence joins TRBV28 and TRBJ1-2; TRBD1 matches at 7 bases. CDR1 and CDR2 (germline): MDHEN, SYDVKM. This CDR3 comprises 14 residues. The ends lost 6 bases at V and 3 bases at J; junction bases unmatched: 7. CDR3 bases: TGTGCCAGCAGCATATGGGACAGTTACTATGGCTACACCTTC. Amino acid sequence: CASSIWDSYYGYTF.